These T cell receptor beta chains were read from a single sample in a study of T-cell reconstitution after alpha-beta-depleted transplantation in children. TCRdb analysed the PCR reads with MiXCR anew, one entry per CDR3 protein. This sample yields about a million distinct CDR3 sequences, of which roughly 29% are seen a single time; roughly 31% belongs to the top ten. Material: PBMCs, mostly from graft donor cells, obtained 360 days after TCRalphabeta/CD19-depleted stem cell transplant. Every receptor here comes from a boy under two years old who had a stem cell transplant for SCID, so the T cells may come from the graft donor. Both conserved end residues are part of each CDR3. Each record gives: J gene, CDR3 length, D gene, V gene, clone size, CDR3 protein, CDR3 DNA. D genes are given only for firm matches. The size of a clone is reported for some rows only, either as once, few or many, or as a class for expanded clones.

J: TRBJ1-2; length: 14; D: -; V: TRBV28; size: many; CDR3: CASRPRANSGGYTF; DNA: TGTGCCAGCAGGCCCCGGGCCAACTCTGGGGGCTACACCTTC
J: TRBJ2-3; length: 15; D: -; V: TRBV10-1; size: -; CDR3: CASRARESPTDTQYF; DNA: TGCGCCAGCAGGGCCCGGGAGTCCCCCACAGATACGCAGTATTTT
J: TRBJ2-1; length: 16; D: TRBD2; V: TRBV12-3/TRBV12-4; size: -; CDR3: CASSFQRGQSYNEQFF; DNA: TGTGCCAGCAGTTTTCAGCGGGGGCAGTCCTACAATGAGCAGTTCTTC
J: TRBJ2-7; length: 14; D: -; V: TRBV7-8; size: few; CDR3: CASSPKGRSSEQYF; DNA: TGTGCCAGCAGCCCTAAGGGAAGATCCTCCGAGCAGTACTTC
J: TRBJ1-1; length: 14; D: -; V: TRBV10-2; size: -; CDR3: CASSESRGYTEAFF; DNA: TGCGCCAGCAGTGAGTCGAGGGGGTACACTGAAGCTTTCTTT
J: TRBJ2-1; length: 14; D: TRBD2; V: TRBV5-1; size: few; CDR3: CASSFLAGRNEQFF; DNA: TGCGCCAGCAGCTTCCTAGCGGGGAGGAATGAGCAGTTCTTC
J: TRBJ2-1; length: 12; D: -; V: TRBV19; size: -; CDR3: CASSIAQGEQFF; DNA: TGTGCCAGTAGTATCGCACAGGGTGAGCAGTTCTTC
J: TRBJ1-1; length: 15; D: -; V: TRBV29-1; size: few; CDR3: CSTEGLRRRNTEAFF; DNA: TGCAGCACGGAGGGGCTCCGCAGGAGGAACACTGAAGCTTTCTTT
J: TRBJ2-3; length: 17; D: TRBD2; V: TRBV18; size: -; CDR3: CASSRNLAGMHTDTQYF; DNA: TGTGCCAGCTCCCGAAATCTAGCGGGGATGCACACAGATACGCAGTATTTT
J: TRBJ2-1; length: 14; D: -; V: TRBV28; size: -; CDR3: CASSRPSPDNEQFF; DNA: TGTGCCAGCAGTAGGCCCTCTCCAGATAATGAGCAGTTCTTC
J: TRBJ2-1; length: 16; D: TRBD2; V: TRBV7-8; size: few; CDR3: CASSSRGAGGYNEQFF; DNA: TGTGCCAGCAGCTCCCGGGGAGCGGGGGGATACAATGAGCAGTTCTTC
J: TRBJ1-6; length: 19; D: -; V: TRBV4-1; size: few; CDR3: CASSQDRGVPSSYNSPLHF; DNA: TGCGCCAGCAGCCAAGATCGGGGGGTTCCCAGCTCCTATAATTCACCCCTCCACTTT
J: TRBJ2-2; length: 15; D: -; V: TRBV9; size: few; CDR3: CASSVVWGNTGELFF; DNA: TGTGCCAGCAGCGTAGTCTGGGGTAACACCGGGGAGCTGTTTTTT
J: TRBJ2-1; length: 15; D: -; V: TRBV12-3/TRBV12-4; size: -; CDR3: CASSPPAASYNEQFF; DNA: TGTGCCAGCAGTCCCCCAGCGGCCTCCTACAATGAGCAGTTCTTC
J: TRBJ2-3; length: 14; D: -; V: TRBV5-1; size: -; CDR3: CASSAWTVTDTQYF; DNA: TGCGCCAGCAGCGCATGGACAGTCACAGATACGCAGTATTTT
J: TRBJ1-4; length: 16; D: TRBD1; V: TRBV7-6; size: -; CDR3: CASSLEDAGGAEKLFF; DNA: TGTGCCAGCAGCTTAGAAGACGCAGGGGGGGCCGAAAAACTGTTTTTT
J: TRBJ2-3; length: 17; D: TRBD2; V: TRBV7-8; size: -; CDR3: CASSRSRLAARADTQYF; DNA: TGTGCCAGCAGCCGCTCCCGACTAGCGGCCAGAGCAGATACGCAGTATTTT
J: TRBJ2-7; length: 15; D: -; V: TRBV6-2/TRBV6-3; size: few; CDR3: CASSLDSAQIYEQYF; DNA: TGTGCCAGCAGTTTGGACTCCGCCCAAATCTACGAGCAGTACTTC
J: TRBJ2-1; length: 16; D: TRBD2; V: TRBV7-9; size: -; CDR3: CASSGLSGGPYNEQFF; DNA: TGTGCCAGCAGCGGCCTTAGCGGGGGGCCGTACAATGAGCAGTTCTTC
J: TRBJ2-3; length: 14; D: -; V: TRBV5-1; size: few; CDR3: CASSLAVWLDTQYF; DNA: TGCGCCAGCAGCTTGGCGGTATGGCTAGATACGCAGTATTTT
J: TRBJ2-5; length: 11; D: -; V: TRBV20-1; size: -; CDR3: CSARTWETQYF; DNA: TGCAGTGCTAGAACCTGGGAGACCCAGTACTTC
J: TRBJ2-2; length: 14; D: -; V: TRBV18; size: few; CDR3: CASSPRQYTGELFF; DNA: TGTGCCAGCTCACCCCGACAGTACACCGGGGAGCTGTTTTTT
J: TRBJ1-2; length: 11; D: -; V: TRBV12-3/TRBV12-4; size: -; CDR3: CASSLGVGYTF; DNA: TGTGCCAGCAGTTTAGGGGTCGGCTACACCTTC
J: TRBJ1-2; length: 14; D: -; V: TRBV12-3/TRBV12-4; size: -; CDR3: CASSLGSAKRGYTF; DNA: TGTGCCAGCAGTTTGGGTAGTGCCAAACGGGGCTACACCTTC
J: TRBJ1-1; length: 14; D: -; V: TRBV4-1; size: few; CDR3: CASSQVAVNTEAFF; DNA: TGCGCCAGCAGCCAAGTGGCAGTGAACACTGAAGCTTTCTTT
J: TRBJ2-2; length: 16; D: TRBD1; V: TRBV7-9; size: -; CDR3: CASSPDRDLLGGELFF; DNA: TGTGCCAGCAGCCCGGACAGGGACCTCTTAGGCGGGGAGCTGTTTTTT
J: TRBJ2-3; length: 13; D: -; V: TRBV29-1; size: -; CDR3: CSVVWETVNTQYF; DNA: TGCAGCGTTGTGTGGGAAACGGTTAATACGCAGTATTTT
J: TRBJ2-6; length: 17; D: TRBD1; V: TRBV13; size: -; CDR3: CASSRGQGSSGANVLTF; DNA: TGTGCCAGCAGCCGGGGACAGGGTTCGTCTGGGGCCAACGTCCTGACTTTC
J: TRBJ2-2; length: 14; D: -; V: TRBV20-1; size: many; CDR3: CSADPFRGTGELFF; DNA: TGCAGTGCTGACCCCTTCAGGGGAACCGGGGAGCTGTTTTTT
J: TRBJ1-1; length: 13; D: TRBD1; V: TRBV29-1; size: -; CDR3: CSVGDRGNTEAFF; DNA: TGCAGCGTTGGAGACAGGGGGAACACTGAAGCTTTCTTT
J: TRBJ1-2; length: 13; D: -; V: TRBV28; size: -; CDR3: CASSFDRAYGYTF; DNA: TGTGCCAGCAGTTTCGACAGAGCCTATGGCTACACCTTC
J: TRBJ2-3; length: 15; D: -; V: TRBV18; size: -; CDR3: CASLPDKPSTDTQYF; DNA: TGTGCCAGCTTACCCGACAAACCGAGCACAGATACGCAGTATTTT
J: TRBJ2-7; length: 16; D: -; V: TRBV4-1; size: few; CDR3: CASSARPLQGLWEQYF; DNA: TGCGCCAGCAGCGCCCGGCCTCTACAGGGATTGTGGGAGCAGTACTTC
J: TRBJ2-1; length: 12; D: -; V: TRBV11-3; size: few; CDR3: CASSRRDREQFF; DNA: TGTGCCAGCAGCCGACGCGACAGGGAGCAGTTCTTC
J: TRBJ1-1; length: 15; D: -; V: TRBV28; size: -; CDR3: CASSLWAGEATEAFF; DNA: TGTGCCAGCAGTTTATGGGCAGGGGAGGCCACTGAAGCTTTCTTT
J: TRBJ2-3; length: 15; D: TRBD1; V: TRBV14; size: few; CDR3: CASSQDRGLGGTQYF; DNA: TGTGCCAGCAGCCAAGACAGGGGGCTCGGTGGTACGCAGTATTTT
J: TRBJ2-1; length: 17; D: -; V: TRBV20-1; size: many; CDR3: CSARDPRASESYNEQFF; DNA: TGCAGTGCTAGAGACCCGAGGGCATCGGAAAGCTACAATGAGCAGTTCTTC
J: TRBJ2-1; length: 15; D: TRBD1; V: TRBV12-3/TRBV12-4; size: few; CDR3: CASSEPGTGYNEQFF; DNA: TGTGCCAGCAGCGAACCCGGGACAGGGTACAATGAGCAGTTCTTC
J: TRBJ1-1; length: 18; D: -; V: TRBV5-5; size: few; CDR3: CASSLGGNRALYYTEAFF; DNA: TGTGCCAGCAGCTTGGGGGGAAACAGAGCCTTGTATTACACTGAAGCTTTCTTT
J: TRBJ1-1; length: 12; D: -; V: TRBV12-3/TRBV12-4; size: -; CDR3: CASSLITGRAFF; DNA: TGTGCCAGCAGTTTAATTACAGGGAGGGCTTTCTTT
J: TRBJ1-1; length: 15; D: -; V: TRBV5-1; size: -; CDR3: CASSLVQGEGLRAFF; DNA: TGCGCCAGCAGCTTGGTTCAGGGTGAAGGCTTACGGGCTTTCTTT
J: TRBJ1-1; length: 13; D: -; V: TRBV9; size: -; CDR3: CASSVGGTAEAFF; DNA: TGTGCCAGCAGCGTAGGGGGGACGGCTGAAGCTTTCTTT
J: TRBJ1-2; length: 14; D: TRBD1; V: TRBV6-1; size: -; CDR3: CASIRSRDSNGYTF; DNA: TGTGCCAGCATTCGATCCCGGGACAGCAATGGCTACACCTTC
J: TRBJ2-5; length: 12; D: -; V: TRBV7-2; size: few; CDR3: CASNQMGETQYF; DNA: TGTGCCAGCAACCAGATGGGGGAGACCCAGTACTTC